The 6 T cell receptor beta chains below were found in one sample sequenced in a study of T-cell memory formation after mild COVID-19. Via MiXCR, TCRdb re-called the 5' RACE reads, giving one row per CDR3 protein. Here the sample spans around 150,000 distinct CDR3 sequences, 11% being singletons. Sequences were obtained from PBMCs or a T cell subset sorted from them (not recorded which). Receptors were obtained from a man between 18 and 29 years old who had mild COVID-19 (a few samples of this study predate the infection). Cell type and time point are not known.

A few counts support this clonotype. The J gene is TRBJ1-6, the V gene TRBV20-1; D might be TRBD1 (5 bases). Looked up from germline, CDR1 is DFQATT and CDR2 is SNEGSKA (reference sequence). Deletions cut 2 bases from V and 7 bases from J, with 15 bases between. The CDR3 spans 15 residues. The CDR3 is CSARISGAKNSPLHF. The CDR3 region has the DNA TGCAGTGCTAGAATTTCCGGGGCGAAGAATTCACCCCTCCACTTT.

In this sample, this clonotype turned up a few times. The CDR3 DNA reads as TGTGCCAGCAGCCCGAGGCGTTGGGATACGCAGTATTTT. Residues: CASSPRRWDTQYF. The rearrangement uses TRBV7-2 and TRBJ2-3; D uncertain. V lost 5 bases and J 6 bases, leaving 12 bases between the germline ends. The CDR3 is 13 amino acids. CDR1 and CDR2 from the germline V gene are SGHTA and FQGNSA.

This clonotype was counted between two and nine times. The chain has TRBV4-3 and TRBJ2-1; D perhaps matches TRBD1 (6 bases). V was cut by 3 bases and J by 10 bases, with 10 bases left in between. The CDR3 sequence is 12 residues long. Per the germline V gene, CDR1 is LGHNA and CDR2 is YSLEER. In nucleotides, the CDR3 is TGCGCCAGCAGCCAGGGGGCACGGGAGCAGTTCTTC. This translates into CASSQGAREQFF.

This clonotype was detected only a few times. The chain couples TRBV7-3 to TRBJ1-1; D is ambiguous. CDR3 length: 13 amino acids. Trimming left V 4 bases short and J 3 bases short, with 9 bases between. Germline CDR1 SGHTA, CDR2 FQGTGA. As DNA, the CDR3 is TGTGCCAGCAGCTCGACCGGATACACTGAAGCTTTCTTT. It encodes CASSSTGYTEAFF.

V is TRBV29-1 and J is TRBJ1-4; tentative D call: TRBD1 (6 bases). This CDR3 has 14 amino acids. V was trimmed by 5 bases and J by 3 bases, leaving 13 bases between them. From germline, CDR1 is SQVTM and CDR2 ANQGSEA. The CDR3 nucleotides are TGCAGCGTTATTCCGGGGGCATCTAATGAAAAACTGTTTTTT. Residues: CSVIPGASNEKLFF.

The chain recombines TRBV6-5 with TRBJ1-4; a weak D match, TRBD1 (6 bases). Trimming removed 7 bases from V and 7 bases from J, with 13 bases in between. The CDR3 consists of 13 residues. Germline-derived CDR1 and CDR2 are MNHEY and SVGAGI. CDR3 coding DNA: TGTGCCAGCAAAGGACAGTACTTTGAAAAACTGTTTTTT. Translated: CASKGQYFEKLFF.